Listed below are T cell receptor beta chains from one sample, sequenced in a study of PD-1 blockade in classical Hodgkin lymphoma. Method: immunoSEQ multiplex PCR; TCRdb's copy keeps in-frame clones and lacks some. The data contain tens of thousands of clones, less than 90% of them singletons. Sequenced input: CD4+ T cells from blood. The receptors come from a human donor with classical Hodgkin lymphoma. CDR3s include the opening cysteine and the closing phenylalanine or tryptophan. D genes are given only for firm matches. Clone size appears in some rows only: once, few, many, or a class for an expanded clone.

TRBJ2-3	TRBD2	TRBV11-2	NA	CASSLHRGSGSPDTQYF	TGTGCCAGCAGCCTACATCGAGGTAGCGGGAGCCCAGATACGCAGTATTTT
TRBJ2-1	TRBD2	TRBV25-1	NA	CASSGWTSLESYNEQFF	TGTGCCAGCAGTGGCTGGACTAGTTTAGAATCCTACAATGAGCAGTTCTTC
TRBJ2-3	NA	TRBV29-1	NA	CSVGPDTQYF	TGCAGCGTCGGCCCAGATACGCAGTATTTT
TRBJ1-4	TRBD1	TRBV6-1	NA	CASSEADRVVGMELFF	TGTGCCAGCAGTGAAGCCGACAGGGTGGTAGGGATGGAACTGTTTTTT
TRBJ2-2	NA	TRBV19	NA	CASSTSRQTTGELFF	TGTGCCAGTAGTACCTCTCGACAGACCACCGGGGAGCTGTTTTTT
TRBJ2-5	NA	TRBV14	NA	CASSQQLQETQYF	TGTGCCAGCAGCCAACAACTTCAAGAGACCCAGTACTTC
TRBJ2-7	NA	TRBV6-5	NA	CASSLSGHRSEQYF	TGTGCCAGCAGTCTTTCGGGGCATCGTAGCGAGCAGTACTTC
TRBJ1-4	NA	TRBV18	NA	CASSPSSASTNEKLFF	TGTGCCAGCTCACCATCGTCAGCTTCAACTAATGAAAAACTGTTTTTT
TRBJ2-2	NA	TRBV11-2	once	CASSLLGSGELFF	TGTGCCAGCAGCTTACTTGGCTCCGGGGAGCTGTTTTTT
TRBJ1-1	NA	TRBV5-8	NA	CASSLSLGRTTEAFF	TGTGCCAGCAGCTTGAGCTTAGGTCGGACCACTGAAGCTTTCTTT
TRBJ1-4	NA	TRBV27	few	CASSLMPTNEKLFF	TGTGCCAGCAGTTTAATGCCAACTAATGAAAAACTGTTTTTT
TRBJ2-7	NA	TRBV13	NA	CASSRRDGLSEQYF	TGTGCCAGCAGCCGACGGGACGGACTTTCCGAGCAGTACTTC
TRBJ2-5	TRBD2	TRBV27	NA	CASSLSGRARETQYF	TGTGCCAGCAGTTTAAGCGGGAGGGCCAGGGAGACCCAGTACTTC
TRBJ1-4	NA	TRBV5-6	NA	CASSLWGGRGTEKLFF	TGTGCCAGCAGCTTGTGGGGTGGCCGGGGAACGGAAAAACTGTTTTTT
TRBJ1-2	NA	TRBV28	NA	CASSTELGGYTF	TGTGCCAGCAGTACCGAACTGGGAGGCTACACCTTC
TRBJ1-1	TRBD1	TRBV28	NA	CASRSDRGTEAFF	TGTGCCAGCAGGTCCGACAGGGGAACTGAAGCTTTCTTT
TRBJ2-3	NA	TRBV5-5	NA	CASSFIADTDTQYF	TGTGCCAGCAGCTTTATAGCGGACACAGATACGCAGTATTTT
TRBJ1-1	NA	TRBV5-6	NA	CASSLGLTNTEAFF	TGTGCCAGCAGCTTGGGACTGACGAACACTGAAGCTTTCTTT
TRBJ2-1	NA	TRBV2	NA	CASSERDPSKFF	TGTGCCAGCAGTGAAAGGGACCCCTCAAAGTTCTTC
TRBJ2-3	NA	TRBV5-1	NA	CASSVQASGTDTQYF	TGCGCCAGCAGCGTACAGGCTTCGGGCACAGATACGCAGTATTTT
TRBJ2-6	NA	TRBV7-2	NA	CASSPSGANVLTF	TGTGCCAGCAGCCCATCTGGGGCCAACGTCCTGACTTTC
TRBJ1-2	NA	TRBV28	NA	CASSFLAGGYTF	TGTGCCAGCAGTTTCCTTGCGGGGGGCTACACCTTC
TRBJ1-4	NA	TRBV29-1	NA	CSVLEDSRKLFF	TGCAGCGTTCTAGAGGACAGTCGGAAACTGTTTTTT
TRBJ2-1	NA	TRBV2	NA	CASRTDLPEQFF	TGTGCCAGCAGGACGGACCTCCCGGAGCAGTTCTTC
TRBJ2-7	TRBD2	TRBV28	NA	CASSFSRGGSYEQYF	TGTGCCAGCAGTTTCTCCCGGGGGGGGTCCTACGAGCAGTACTTC
TRBJ2-1	NA	TRBV7-9	once	CASSRGTDSYNEQFF	TGTGCCAGCAGTCGCGGGACCGACTCCTACAATGAGCAGTTCTTC
TRBJ2-7	NA	TRBV5-3	NA	CARSLAGRPRRHF	TGTGCCAGAAGCTTGGCCGGTCGGCCCCGGCGGCACTTC
TRBJ2-1	NA	TRBV9	NA	CASSVIDGHIDDEQFF	TGTGCCAGCAGCGTAATAGACGGACATATAGACGATGAGCAGTTCTTC
TRBJ1-1	NA	TRBV7-9	NA	CASREGDSTEAFF	TGTGCCAGCCGGGAGGGGGATTCCACTGAAGCTTTCTTT
TRBJ2-5	NA	TRBV6-6	NA	CASTLQGLRYQETQYF	TGTGCCAGCACCCTACAGGGCCTTCGGTACCAAGAGACCCAGTACTTC
TRBJ2-1	TRBD2	TRBV2	NA	CASRSSGNSYNEQFF	TGTGCCAGCAGATCTAGCGGGAACTCCTACAATGAGCAGTTCTTC
TRBJ1-5	TRBD1	TRBV27	NA	CASSIRQGVSNNQPQHF	TGTGCCAGCAGTATAAGACAGGGCGTCTCGAACAATCAGCCCCAGCATTTT
TRBJ2-7	TRBD1	TRBV5-1	NA	CASSFRTDRANHEQYF	TGCGCCAGCAGCTTTAGGACGGACAGGGCTAATCACGAGCAGTACTTC
TRBJ2-2	TRBD1	TRBV6-1	NA	CASSDRIRDRHTGELFF	TGTGCCAGCAGTGACCGAATCCGGGACAGACATACCGGGGAGCTGTTTTTT
TRBJ1-5	TRBD1	TRBV18	NA	CASSPSGDRGNQPQHF	TGTGCCAGCTCACCCAGTGGGGACAGGGGCAATCAGCCCCAGCATTTT
TRBJ1-1	NA	TRBV7-6	NA	CASSLRGGSHKGNTEAFF	TGTGCCAGCAGCTTAAGGGGGGGATCCCATAAGGGGAACACTGAAGCTTTCTTT
TRBJ1-1	NA	TRBV27	few	CASGLPSGIGEAFF	TGTGCCAGCGGCCTGCCCTCGGGGATCGGTGAAGCTTTCTTT
TRBJ1-2	NA	TRBV7-2	NA	CASSLNSREDGYTF	TGTGCCAGCAGCTTAAATAGTAGGGAAGATGGCTACACCTTC
TRBJ1-3	TRBD1	TRBV15	NA	CATSRGDREGNTIYF	TGTGCCACCAGCAGAGGGGACAGGGAAGGAAACACCATATATTTT
TRBJ2-5	NA	TRBV6-6	NA	CASSPKETQYF	TGTGCCAGCAGCCCCAAAGAGACCCAGTACTTC
TRBJ1-1	TRBD1	TRBV5-1	NA	CASSLGTGEGTEAFF	TGCGCCAGCAGCCTAGGGACAGGGGAGGGCACTGAAGCTTTCTTT
TRBJ2-5	NA	TRBV6-6	once	CASILRWEETQYF	TGTGCCAGCATCCTGAGGTGGGAAGAGACCCAGTACTTC
TRBJ2-4	NA	TRBV4-1	NA	CASSQMFLAKNIQYF	TGCGCCAGCAGCCAGATGTTCTTAGCCAAAAACATTCAGTACTTC
TRBJ2-3	NA	TRBV25-1	NA	CASSEDVGRGGDTQYF	TGTGCCAGCAGTGAGGACGTGGGACGGGGAGGAGATACGCAGTATTTT
TRBJ1-2	TRBD1	TRBV19	NA	CASSMGQGAVWDYGYTF	TGTGCCAGTAGTATGGGCCAGGGGGCGGTTTGGGACTATGGCTACACCTTC
TRBJ2-7	TRBD1	TRBV27	NA	CTRPFAKDREGVQYF	TGTACCCGACCCTTCGCCAAGGACAGGGAAGGCGTGCAGTACTTC
TRBJ2-7	NA	TRBV10-3	NA	CAISESSMGLQGYEQYF	TGTGCCATCAGTGAGTCTTCGATGGGGCTACAGGGCTACGAGCAGTACTTC
TRBJ1-2	NA	TRBV11-2	NA	CASSPDSGYGYTF	TGTGCCAGCAGCCCCGACAGTGGCTATGGCTACACCTTC
TRBJ1-1	NA	TRBV7-3	NA	CASSPGGMNTEAFF	TGTGCCAGCAGTCCTGGGGGTATGAACACTGAAGCTTTCTTT
TRBJ2-3	NA	TRBV18	NA	CASSPSSTDTQYF	TGTGCCAGCTCCCCCTCTAGCACAGATACGCAGTATTTT
TRBJ2-7	NA	TRBV6-1	NA	CASSENPLGPYEQYF	TGTGCCAGCAGTGAAAACCCTCTAGGGCCGTACGAGCAGTACTTC
TRBJ1-2	NA	TRBV5-6	once	CASSNYGRSYTF	TGTGCCAGCAGCAACTATGGGAGGAGCTACACCTTC
TRBJ1-2	TRBD1	TRBV19	few	CASSIRTGTNYGYTF	TGTGCCAGTAGTATCCGGACAGGGACCAACTATGGCTACACCTTC
TRBJ1-1	NA	TRBV5-1	NA	CASSRDYQQGMNTEAFF	TGCGCCAGCAGCCGAGACTACCAACAGGGTATGAACACTGAAGCTTTCTTT
TRBJ2-1	NA	TRBV5-1	once	CASSLEAASSYNEQFF	TGCGCCAGCAGCTTGGAAGCCGCCAGCTCCTACAATGAGCAGTTCTTC
TRBJ1-2	NA	TRBV12-5	NA	CASGPRDTRYGYTF	TGTGCTAGTGGTCCCCGGGACACTCGGTATGGCTACACCTTC
TRBJ2-3	NA	TRBV6-1	NA	CASSGRGALAADTQYF	TGTGCCAGCAGTGGACGGGGGGCCCTCGCGGCAGATACGCAGTATTTT
TRBJ2-7	TRBD1	TRBV7-2	NA	CASSHTGTGGRGEQYF	TGTGCCAGCAGCCATACCGGGACAGGGGGCAGGGGCGAGCAGTACTTC
TRBJ1-6	NA	TRBV7-9	once	CASSGPGPLLPLHF	TGTGCCAGCAGCGGCCCGGGACCGCTGCTTCCCCTCCACTTT
TRBJ2-7	TRBD2	TRBV5-1	NA	CASTPGGPTYEQYF	TGCGCCAGCACCCCGGGAGGCCCTACCTACGAGCAGTACTTC